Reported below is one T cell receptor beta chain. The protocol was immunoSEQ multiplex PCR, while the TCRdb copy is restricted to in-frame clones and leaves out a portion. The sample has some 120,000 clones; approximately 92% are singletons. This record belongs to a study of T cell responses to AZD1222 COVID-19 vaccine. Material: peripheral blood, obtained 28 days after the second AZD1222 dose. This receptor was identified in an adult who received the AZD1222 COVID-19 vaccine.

This CDR3 is CASSLDRTTDTQYF. Here the CDR3 DNA reads TGTGCCAGCAGCTTAGACAGAACCACAGATACGCAGTATTTT. V usage is TRBV7-2 and J usage is TRBJ2-3; no firm D call. The CDR3 sequence is 14 residues long. The V end lost 1 base, the J end lost 2 bases, and 7 bases lay between the germline ends. Germline V gives CDR1 SGHTA, CDR2 FQGNSA.